These 32 T cell receptor beta chains originate from one sample sequenced in a study of technical replicates of blood from four donors. The data were produced by immunoSEQ multiplex PCR, yet TCRdb's version contains in-frame clones alone and is incomplete. The repertoire holds around 69,000 clones, with 86% as singletons. Source material: PBMCs. All receptors come from a human donor in good health. Some clones in this sample may be carry-over from other donors' samples.

This clone showed up just once. This chain joins TRBV29-1 and TRBJ1-2, with TRBD1 identical over 11 bases. The germline V gene has CDR1 SQVTM and CDR2 ANQGSEA. This CDR3 spans 13 amino acids. The trim removed 2 bases at V and 8 bases at J, leaving 4 bases unmatched. CDR3 in DNA: TGCAGCGTTGAACGGACAGGGGGCAACGGCTACACCTTC. Translated: CSVERTGGNGYTF.

This clone has just one count. The V and J genes are TRBV10-3 and TRBJ1-2; 8 bases are a match to TRBD1. V was clipped by 3 bases and J by 3 bases; unmatched bases: 6. The CDR3 is 15 residues long. CDR1 ENHRY and CDR2 SYGVKD come from the germline V gene. CDR3 in DNA: TGTGCCATCAGTGAACCGGGACAGGACTACTATGGCTACACCTTC. This translates into CAISEPGQDYYGYTF.

V gene TRBV5-6 combines with J gene TRBJ1-6; D may be TRBD1 (5 bases). The CDR3 extends over 13 amino acids. The germline CDR1 and CDR2 sequences are SGHDT and YYEEEE. The V end was cut by 4 bases, the J end by 7 bases, with 9 bases between. CDR3 nucleotides: TGTGCCAGCAGCCAGGGTCGGAATTCACCCCTCCACTTT. Amino acids: CASSQGRNSPLHF. The full variable domain, in which reference TRBV5-6 and TRBJ1-6 provide the parts outside the CDR3, is DAGVTQSPTHLIKTRGQQVTLRCSPKSGHDTVSWYQQALGQGPQFIFQYYEEEERQRGNFPDRFSGHQFPNYSSELNVNALLLGDSALYLCASSQGRNSPLHFGNGTRLTVT.

This clone was picked up a small number of times. This CDR3 reads CAWSSGTAYEQYF. CDR3 bases: TGTGCCTGGAGCTCCGGGACAGCATACGAGCAGTACTTC. The genes are TRBV30 and TRBJ2-7; 7 positions match TRBD1. This CDR3 contains 13 residues. Germline V gene lookup returns CDR1 GTSNPN and CDR2 SVGIG (reference sequence). J gave up 4 bases and V 3 bases, and 6 bases lay outside the gene matches.

V usage is TRBV2 and J usage is TRBJ2-2; perhaps TRBD1 as D (5 bases). The germline CDR1 and CDR2 sequences are SNHLY and FYNNEI. The CDR3 contains 13 residues. The V and J ends lost 6 bases and 3 bases respectively, with 8 bases between them. CDR3 in amino acids: CASRDTYTGELFF. CDR3 in DNA: TGTGCCAGCAGGGACACTTACACCGGGGAGCTGTTTTTT.

The chain recombines TRBV9 with TRBJ2-1, with D maybe TRBD1 (5 bases). CDR1 SGDLS and CDR2 YYNGEE come from the germline V gene. This CDR3 contains 14 residues. Trimming stripped 4 bases from V and 6 bases from J, with 14 bases between. Here the CDR3 reads CASSWGHSTNEQFF. CDR3 bases: TGTGCCAGCAGCTGGGGCCATAGCACCAATGAGCAGTTCTTC. Full variable domain (remainder filled in from reference TRBV9 and TRBJ2-1): DSGVTQTPKHLITATGQRVTLRCSPRSGDLSVYWYQQSLDQGLQFLIQYYNGEERAKGNILERFSAQQFPDLHSELNLSSLELGDSALYFCASSWGHSTNEQFFGPGTRLTVL.

The chain combines TRBV6-5 with TRBJ1-2; TRBD1 matches at 7 bases. V shed 5 bases and J 5 bases; nucleotides not matched to a gene: 8. Germline CDR1 and CDR2: MNHEY and SVGAGI. The CDR3 is made up of 14 amino acids. CDR3 in amino acids: CASSNTGAPYGYTF. The DNA for the CDR3 is TGTGCCAGCAGTAATACAGGGGCACCATATGGCTACACCTTC.

The chain uses TRBV4-1 and TRBJ2-7, with 7 bases matching TRBD2. The germline gives CDR1 MGHRA, CDR2 YSYEKL. This CDR3 contains 16 residues. Losses at the gene ends were 1 base for V and 2 bases for J; bases not matched to a gene: 8. The CDR3 sequence: CASSQAVAGPTYEQYF. The CDR3 nucleotides read TGCGCCAGCAGCCAAGCCGTAGCGGGTCCCACCTACGAGCAGTACTTC.

The count of this clone is one. The chain carries TRBV5-6 and TRBJ1-2; 9 bases map to TRBD1. CDR3 length: 17 residues. In germline, CDR1 is SGHDT, CDR2 YYEEEE. Trimming at V came to 1 base and at J to 4 bases, leaving 11 bases not matched to a gene. CDR3 protein: CASSLRTGVQVIYGYTF. CDR3 sequence (DNA): TGTGCCAGCAGCTTGCGGACAGGGGTTCAGGTGATCTATGGCTACACCTTC.

The CDR3 sequence is CASSEGGAKFGDYGYTF. The CDR3 DNA sequence: TGTGCCAGCAGTGAAGGGGGCGCGAAATTCGGGGACTATGGCTACACCTTC. The chain employs TRBV25-1 and TRBJ1-2, with D possibly TRBD1 on 6 matching bases. Germline CDR1 reads MGHDK; CDR2 reads SYGVNS. The germline V and J ends were trimmed by 2 bases and 3 bases, with 19 bases remaining between them. This CDR3 has 17 amino acids.

The chain carries TRBV4-3 and TRBJ2-4; D ambiguous. The CDR3 runs 13 residues. Germline loops: CDR1 LGHNA, CDR2 YSLEER. With 0 bases removed from V and 3 bases from J, the gap between germline ends came to 3 bases. This CDR3 reads CASSQDSKNIQYF. The CDR3 bases are TGCGCCAGCAGCCAAGACAGCAAAAACATTCAGTACTTC.

This clone was found once. The chain recombines TRBV5-1 with TRBJ2-1; 7 bases align to TRBD2. This CDR3 spans 15 amino acids. Germline V lookup: CDR1 SGHRS, CDR2 YFSETQ. Trimming at V came to 4 bases and at J to 2 bases, leaving 6 bases not matched to a gene. The CDR3, as DNA: TGCGCCAGCAGCGCGGGCAGCGGGGCCTACAATGAGCAGTTCTTC. Encoded protein: CASSAGSGAYNEQFF.

This clone showed up just once. The rearrangement joins TRBV7-2 to TRBJ2-7; 7 bases are shared with TRBD1. V lost 5 bases and J lost 2; bases outside the gene matches: 12. The germline V gene encodes CDR1 SGHTA and CDR2 FQGNSA. This CDR3 comprises 16 residues. This CDR3 is CASSPGTATVPYEQYF. CDR3 nucleotides: TGTGCCAGCAGCCCCGGGACAGCGACAGTCCCCTACGAGCAGTACTTC.

The gene calls are TRBV18 and TRBJ1-2, with 10 bases matching TRBD1. Germline V gene data show CDR1 as KGHSH and CDR2 as LQKENI. The CDR3 length is 16 residues. V lost 3 bases to trimming and J lost 4 bases; unmatched junction nucleotides: 8. CDR3 sequence reads: CASSPQGQGTSYGYTF. In nucleotides, the CDR3 is TGTGCCAGCTCACCCCAGGGACAGGGGACAAGCTATGGCTACACCTTC.

The genes are TRBV4-1 and TRBJ1-1, with 9 bases identical to TRBD1. CDR1 and CDR2 from the germline V gene are MGHRA and YSYEKL. V shed 3 bases and J 4 bases; nucleotides not matched to a gene: 12. This CDR3 contains 17 residues. The chain's CDR3 is CASSQLPTGGGSTEAFF. In DNA, the CDR3 is TGCGCCAGCAGCCAGCTACCGACAGGGGGGGGAAGCACTGAAGCTTTCTTT.

The chain employs TRBV7-6 and TRBJ2-1; D is possibly TRBD2 (6 bases). This CDR3 spans 16 amino acids. Looked up from germline, CDR1 is SGHVS and CDR2 is FNYEAQ. Trimming shortened V by 3 bases and J by 9 bases, and 21 bases separated the two germline ends. The CDR3 region has the DNA TGTGCCAGCAGCTTCGCCCGGCTTTGGGACTTAGGTGAGCAGTTCTTC. Residues: CASSFARLWDLGEQFF.

The chain combines TRBV18 with TRBJ2-7, with a tentative D call TRBD2 (5 bases). Germline V gene data show CDR1 as KGHSH and CDR2 as LQKENI. The CDR3 runs to 14 residues. Trimming pared 3 bases from V and 4 bases from J, leaving 13 bases between. CDR3 region: CASSPSLAEYEQYF. In DNA, the CDR3 is TGTGCCAGCTCACCCTCGCTAGCTGAGTACGAGCAGTACTTC.

At least ten counts were recorded for this clone. Other DNA sequences in this sample translate to the same CDR3. The rearrangement links TRBV5-1 to TRBJ2-7; weak D call: TRBD2 (6 bases). The germline CDR1 and CDR2 sequences are SGHRS and YFSETQ. With 0 bases removed from V and 3 bases from J, the gap between germline ends came to 10 bases. This CDR3 contains 14 residues. This CDR3 reads CASSLAGGYYEQYF. The DNA of the CDR3 is TGCGCCAGCAGCTTGGCCGGGGGTTACTACGAGCAGTACTTC. The full variable domain, in which reference TRBV5-1 and TRBJ2-7 provide the parts outside the CDR3, is KAGVTQTPRYLIKTRGQQVTLSCSPISGHRSVSWYQQTPGQGLQFLFEYFSETQRNKGNFPGRFSGRQFSNSRSEMNVSTLELGDSALYLCASSLAGGYYEQYFGPGTRLTVT.

This clone was seen a single time. J is TRBJ2-7 and V is TRBV18; possible D gene TRBD1, 6 bases. Trimming took off 3 bases at V and 2 bases at J, with 11 bases between the two ends. The CDR3 sequence is 14 residues long. Looked up from germline, CDR1 is KGHSH and CDR2 is LQKENI. CDR3 DNA sequence: TGTGCCAGCTCACCGTCCCAGGGGACCTACGAGCAGTACTTC. This sequence encodes CASSPSQGTYEQYF.

The rearrangement links TRBV6-1 to TRBJ1-4; a weak D match, TRBD1 (5 bases). CDR1 and CDR2 from the germline V gene are MNHNS and SASEGT. The CDR3 has 13 amino acids. V lost 9 bases, J lost 6 bases, and 14 bases lay in between. CDR3 residues: CASSDSVDEKLFF. CDR3 nucleotides: TGTGCCAGTTCAGACAGTGTGGATGAAAAACTGTTTTTT.

The chain combines TRBV19 with TRBJ1-2; 7 nucleotides align to TRBD1. The germline V gene has CDR1 LNHDA and CDR2 SQIVND (reference sequence). The CDR3 covers 13 residues. Trimming cost V 4 bases and J 6 bases; bases outside gene matches: 5. The CDR3 protein is CASSNRGVDGYTF. In DNA form, the CDR3 reads TGTGCCAGTAGTAACAGGGGAGTGGATGGCTACACCTTC.

V is TRBV7-2 and J is TRBJ2-7; D is possibly TRBD1 (6 bases). This CDR3 contains 13 residues. The ends were cut back, 2 bases at V and 2 bases at J, with 7 bases in the middle. Germline lookup yields CDR1 SGHTA and CDR2 FQGNSA. The CDR3 region has the DNA TGTGCCAGCAGCTTAAAGGGGGCCTACGAGCAGTACTTC. Its protein is CASSLKGAYEQYF. The full variable domain, its missing parts supplied by reference TRBV7-2 and TRBJ2-7, is GAGVSQSPSNKVTEKGKDVELRCDPISGHTALYWYRQSLGQGLEFLIYFQGNSAPDKSGLPSDRFSAERTGGSVSTLTIQRTQQEDSAVYLCASSLKGAYEQYFGPGTRLTVT.

The chain carries TRBV29-1 and TRBJ2-6; 7 positions match TRBD1. The trim removed 7 bases at V and 2 bases at J, leaving 2 bases unmatched. CDR3 length: 13 amino acids. The germline V gene encodes CDR1 SQVTM and CDR2 ANQGSEA. In DNA form, the CDR3 reads TGCAGCGGGCAGGGGGCTGGGGCCAACGTCCTGACTTTC. It is translated as CSGQGAGANVLTF.

The table lists this clone with a count of one. This sequence joins TRBV19 and TRBJ2-7; TRBD1 might be the D (5 bases). The CDR3 consists of 13 residues. Germline V gene sequence: CDR1 LNHDA, CDR2 SQIVND (reference sequence). The ends were cut back, 3 bases at V and 6 bases at J, with 12 bases in the middle. CDR3 amino acids: CASSMAGIGEQYF. The CDR3 region has the DNA TGTGCCAGTAGTATGGCAGGGATCGGCGAGCAGTACTTC.

In DNA, the CDR3 is TGCGCCAGCAGCTCAGGCGGGGGGGGCACAGATACGCAGTATTTT. This gives the protein CASSSGGGGTDTQYF. V and J are TRBV5-1 and TRBJ2-3, with 9 bases lining up with TRBD2. Germline trimming cut 3 bases from V and 1 base from J; bases unmatched to any gene: 3. CDR3 length: 15 amino acids. Germline assignment: CDR1 SGHRS and CDR2 YFSETQ.

The sample holds one count of this clone. This chain uses TRBV30 with TRBJ2-5; D is possibly TRBD2 (6 bases). The CDR3 has 16 residues. From germline, CDR1 is GTSNPN and CDR2 SVGIG (reference sequence). Trimming took off 1 base at V and 2 bases at J, with 17 bases between the two ends. The chain's CDR3 is CAWSAHPLAPQETQYF. The CDR3 DNA reads TGTGCCTGGAGTGCCCACCCCCTAGCGCCTCAAGAGACCCAGTACTTC.

This clone was detected a few times. This chain uses TRBV30 with TRBJ1-1; D perhaps matches TRBD1 (5 bases). This CDR3 comprises 13 residues. Germline values: CDR1 GTSNPN, CDR2 SVGIG (reference sequence). V lost 2 bases and J lost 11, with 18 bases in between. CDR3 nucleotide sequence: TGTGCCTGGAGTTCAGGAGGGGCCGTTCCCGCTTTCTTT. This encodes CAWSSGGAVPAFF.

The chain carries TRBV5-1 and TRBJ2-4; 7 bases fit TRBD1. This CDR3 has 16 amino acids. Losses at the gene ends were 4 bases for V and 1 base for J; bases not matched to a gene: 8. Germline V lookup: CDR1 SGHRS, CDR2 YFSETQ. The CDR3 reads CASSGGQDLAKNIQYF. The DNA for the CDR3 is TGCGCCAGCAGCGGCGGACAGGACTTGGCCAAAAACATTCAGTACTTC.

The chain couples TRBV19 to TRBJ1-6, with D maybe TRBD1 (5 bases). With 4 bases removed from V and 8 bases from J, the gap between germline ends came to 12 bases. The germline V gene has CDR1 LNHDA and CDR2 SQIVND (reference sequence). CDR3 size: 14 residues. The CDR3 reads CASSTQGTDSPLHF. The CDR3, as DNA: TGTGCCAGTAGTACCCAGGGTACTGATTCACCCCTCCACTTT.

The chain recombines TRBV30 with TRBJ2-7, with D possibly TRBD2 on 6 matching bases. The CDR3 has 12 amino acids. Trimming cost V 2 bases and J 4 bases, with 9 bases left between them. Germline CDR1 is GTSNPN and CDR2 is SVGIG (reference sequence). The CDR3 DNA sequence: TGTGCCTGGAGTATTGGGAGGTACGAGCAGTACTTC. It encodes CAWSIGRYEQYF. The full variable domain, with the rest looked up from reference TRBV30 and TRBJ2-7, is SQTIHQWPATLVQPVGSPLSLECTVEGTSNPNLYWYRQAAGRGLQLLFYSVGIGQISSEVPQNLSASRPQDRQFILSSKKLLLSDSGFYLCAWSIGRYEQYFGPGTRLTVT.

The rearrangement uses TRBV6-5 and TRBJ1-5; tentatively, D is TRBD1 (6 bases). The CDR3 is 15 residues long. The V gene lost 4 bases and the J gene lost 1 base, with 11 bases spanning the gap. The germline CDR1 and CDR2 sequences are MNHEY and SVGAGI. CDR3 nucleotides: TGTGCCAGCAGTTTGACAGGATTAAGCAATCAGCCCCAGCATTTT. Its translation is CASSLTGLSNQPQHF.

This sequence joins TRBV7-9 and TRBJ1-1; D is unclear. Germline CDR1 SEHNR, CDR2 FQNEAQ (reference sequence). V was pared by 4 bases and J by 12 bases, with 15 bases between. The CDR3 totals 12 residues. This CDR3 is CASSSEAPGTFF. In nucleotides, the CDR3 is TGTGCCAGCAGCTCCGAGGCCCCCGGGACTTTCTTT. The complete variable domain, with remaining parts taken from reference TRBV7-9 and TRBJ1-1, reads DTGVSQNPRHKITKRGQNVTFRCDPISEHNRLYWYRQTLGQGPEFLTYFQNEAQLEKSRLLSDRFSAERPKGSFSTLEIQRTEQGDSAMYLCASSSEAPGTFFGQGTRLTVV.